This T cell receptor beta chain was recovered during a study of blood T cell repertoires in COVID-19. On the study more broadly: Acute and convalescent COVID-19 samples came from the United States, Italy and Spain.

TCRdb keeps only in-frame clones here, not all; method: immunoSEQ multiplex PCR. The data contain more than 85,000 clones, roughly 79% of them singletons. This clone has just a few counts. Germline assignment: CDR1 SGHTA and CDR2 FQGNSA. The CDR3 sequence is 13 residues long. V lost 1 base and J lost 6, with 7 bases in between. The TCR originated in an older man with acute or convalescent COVID-19. The chain joins TRBV7-2 to TRBJ1-5; D not certain. The sequencing input was peripheral blood. The CDR3 bases are TGTGCCAGCAGCTTAGGGGAGGGTCAGCCCCAGCATTTT. It yields the protein CASSLGEGQPQHF.